The clone carrying this TCR beta chain was observed a single time. These data are taken from a study of blood T cell repertoires in COVID-19. Study background: Acute and convalescent COVID-19 samples came from the United States, Italy and Spain. Sample material is recorded as cDNA or gDNA derived from T cells, B-cell-depleted T cells, or PBMCs.

CDR3 length: 14 amino acids. V gave up 3 bases and J gave up 4 bases; unmatched junction bases: 3. Germline V lookup: CDR1 MNHNY, CDR2 SVGAGI (reference sequence). Original data processing: Estimates of nucleated cell counts were drawn from the amplification of reference gene primers. The assay was immunoSEQ multiplex PCR, and TCRdb's table has in-frame clones only and misses some. V and J calls and clone size come straight from that table; D and trimming were deduced from the DNA. The sample contains under 300,000 clones, 70% to 90% of which appear only once. The rearrangement joins TRBV6-6 to TRBJ2-1; TRBD1 agrees at 7 bases. Material for sequencing was peripheral blood. The TCR originated in a man in his fifties or sixties who had recovered from COVID-19. The CDR3, as DNA: TGTGCCAGCAGTTATGACAGGGCTTACAATGAGCAGTTCTTC. It specifies CASSYDRAYNEQFF.